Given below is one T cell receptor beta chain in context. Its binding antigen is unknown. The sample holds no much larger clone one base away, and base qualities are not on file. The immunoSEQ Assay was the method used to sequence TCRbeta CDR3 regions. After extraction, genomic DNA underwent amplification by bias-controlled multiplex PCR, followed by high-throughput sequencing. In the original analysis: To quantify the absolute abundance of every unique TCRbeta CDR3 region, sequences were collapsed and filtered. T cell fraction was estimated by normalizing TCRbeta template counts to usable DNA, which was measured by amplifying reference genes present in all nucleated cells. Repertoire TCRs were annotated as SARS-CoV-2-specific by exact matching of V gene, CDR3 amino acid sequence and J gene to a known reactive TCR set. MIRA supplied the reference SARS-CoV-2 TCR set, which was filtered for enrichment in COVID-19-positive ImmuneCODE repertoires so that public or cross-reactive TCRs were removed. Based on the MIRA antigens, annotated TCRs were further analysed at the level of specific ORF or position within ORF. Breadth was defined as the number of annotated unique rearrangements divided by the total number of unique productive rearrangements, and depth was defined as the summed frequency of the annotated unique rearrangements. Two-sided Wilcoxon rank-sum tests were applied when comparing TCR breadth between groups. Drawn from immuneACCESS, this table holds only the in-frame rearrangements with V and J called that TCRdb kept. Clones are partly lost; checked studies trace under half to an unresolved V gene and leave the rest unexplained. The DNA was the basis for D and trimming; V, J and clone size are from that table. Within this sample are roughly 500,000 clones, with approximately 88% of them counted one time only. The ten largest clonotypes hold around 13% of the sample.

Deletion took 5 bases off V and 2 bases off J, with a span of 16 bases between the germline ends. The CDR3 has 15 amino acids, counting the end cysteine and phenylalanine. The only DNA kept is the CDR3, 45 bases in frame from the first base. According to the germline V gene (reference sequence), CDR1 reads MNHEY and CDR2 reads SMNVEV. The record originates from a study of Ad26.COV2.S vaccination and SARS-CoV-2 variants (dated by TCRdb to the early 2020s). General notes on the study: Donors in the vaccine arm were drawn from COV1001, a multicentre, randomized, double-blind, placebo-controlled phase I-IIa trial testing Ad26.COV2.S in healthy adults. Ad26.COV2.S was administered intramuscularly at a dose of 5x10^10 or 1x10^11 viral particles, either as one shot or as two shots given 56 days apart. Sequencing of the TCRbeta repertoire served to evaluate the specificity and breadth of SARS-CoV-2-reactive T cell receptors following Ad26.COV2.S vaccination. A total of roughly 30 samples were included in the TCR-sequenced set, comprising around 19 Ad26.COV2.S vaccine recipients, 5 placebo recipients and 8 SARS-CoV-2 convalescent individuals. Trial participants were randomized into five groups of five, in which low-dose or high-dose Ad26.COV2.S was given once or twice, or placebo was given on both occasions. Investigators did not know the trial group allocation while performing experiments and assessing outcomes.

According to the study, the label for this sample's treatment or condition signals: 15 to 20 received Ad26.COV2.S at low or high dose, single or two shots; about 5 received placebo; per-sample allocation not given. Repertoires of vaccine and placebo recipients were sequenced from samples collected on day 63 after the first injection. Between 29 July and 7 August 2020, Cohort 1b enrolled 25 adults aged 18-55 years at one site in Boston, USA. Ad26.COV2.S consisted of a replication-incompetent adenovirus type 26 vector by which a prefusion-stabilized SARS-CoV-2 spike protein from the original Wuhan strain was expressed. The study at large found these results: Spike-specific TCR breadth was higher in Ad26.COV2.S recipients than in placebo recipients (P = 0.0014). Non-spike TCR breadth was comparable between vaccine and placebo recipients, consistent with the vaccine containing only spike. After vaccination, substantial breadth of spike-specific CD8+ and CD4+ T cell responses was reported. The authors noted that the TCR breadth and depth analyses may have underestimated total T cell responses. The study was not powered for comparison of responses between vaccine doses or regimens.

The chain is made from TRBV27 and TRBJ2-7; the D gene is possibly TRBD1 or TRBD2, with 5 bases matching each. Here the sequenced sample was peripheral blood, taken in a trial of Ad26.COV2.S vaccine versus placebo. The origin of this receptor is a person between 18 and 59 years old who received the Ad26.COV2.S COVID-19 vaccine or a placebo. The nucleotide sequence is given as TGTGCCAGCAGTCTCCTCGGGACGGGACCCTACGAGCAGTACTTC. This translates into CASSLLGTGPYEQYF.